The 17 T cell receptor beta chains in this list originate from one sample, sequenced in a study of beta chain features in type 1 diabetes. Which antigens these TCRs recognize remains unknown. The investigators reverse transcribed all of the isolated RNA, so they sequenced expressed TCRB transcripts. TCRdb's table, derived via immunoSEQ multiplex PCR, lists solely in-frame clones and lacks some. The sample includes about 240,000 clones, approximately 14% of them seen just once. Overall study findings and caveats: There was a moderate but significant shortening of TCRB CDR3s in all four CD4+ subsets of Type 1 diabetes patients.

Input material: naive CD4+ T cells from blood. These receptors were taken from a man in his thirties or forties with type 1 diabetes.

The chain links TRBV9 to TRBJ2-3, with 7 positions matching TRBD1. Trimming took 0 bases from V and 3 from J; bases not matched to a gene: 16. The CDR3 runs to 19 residues. CDR1 and CDR2 (germline): SGDLS, YYNGEE. This CDR3 reads CASSVGQGGAIGMTDTQYF. The CDR3, as DNA: TGTGCCAGCAGCGTAGGACAGGGTGGGGCCATCGGCATGACAGATACGCAGTATTTT. Together with reference TRBV9 and TRBJ2-3, the CDR3 gives the full variable domain: DSGVTQTPKHLITATGQRVTLRCSPRSGDLSVYWYQQSLDQGLQFLIQYYNGEERAKGNILERFSAQQFPDLHSELNLSSLELGDSALYFCASSVGQGGAIGMTDTQYFGPGTRLTVL.

In this sample, this clone turned up a few times. Other DNA sequences in the same sample also yield this CDR3. V and J are TRBV18 and TRBJ2-1, with 10 bases that match TRBD1. The germline V gene encodes CDR1 KGHSH and CDR2 LQKENI. This CDR3 is built from 16 residues. The V gene end was trimmed by 3 bases and the J gene end by 3 bases; junction bases not matched to a gene: 5. As DNA, the CDR3 is TGTGCCAGCTCACCTCCCGGGACAGGGGTCTACAATGAGCAGTTCTTC. Translated, it gives CASSPPGTGVYNEQFF.

This clone was observed a few times. CDR3 in DNA: TGTGCCAGCAGTTCCCTCGGGGGGGGGTACAATGAGCAGTTCTTC. As protein: CASSSLGGGYNEQFF. The chain is built from TRBV6-5 and TRBJ2-1; 8 positions match TRBD2. V was pared by 4 bases and J by 4 bases, with 6 bases of the junction left unmatched. Germline V gives CDR1 MNHEY, CDR2 SVGAGI. The length of the CDR3 is 15 residues.

Of note for this clone: At the DNA level, this CDR3 is encoded by other sequences in the same sample as well. This chain links TRBV20-1 with TRBJ2-5; D not resolved. Germline lookup yields CDR1 DFQATT and CDR2 SNEGSKA (reference sequence). The CDR3 spans 10 residues. V lost 2 bases and J lost 4, with 2 bases in between. CDR3 DNA sequence: TGCAGTGCTAGACGAGAGACCCAGTACTTC. Protein sequence: CSARRETQYF.

The chain is built from TRBV7-8 and TRBJ1-1; D is unclear. Trimming cost V 0 bases and J 7 bases, with 12 bases left between them. Per the germline V gene, CDR1 is SGHVS and CDR2 is FQNEAQ. The CDR3 totals 14 residues. The CDR3 sequence: CASSLALDGLEAFF. The CDR3 DNA reads as TGTGCCAGCAGCTTAGCCCTGGACGGACTTGAAGCTTTCTTT.

Only a few counts were recorded for this clone. The V gene is TRBV30, the J gene TRBJ2-3; the D gene is possibly TRBD2 (6 bases). Germline CDR1 is GTSNPN and CDR2 is SVGIG (reference sequence). The CDR3 spans 17 residues. Trimming cost V 0 bases and J 0 bases, with 16 bases left between them. CDR3 sequence: CAWSVSLGGTSTDTQYF. The CDR3 DNA sequence: TGTGCCTGGAGTGTTAGTCTAGGAGGGACTAGCACAGATACGCAGTATTTT.

The rearrangement uses TRBV5-6 and TRBJ1-5, with D tentatively TRBD1 (6 bases). The V end was cut by 3 bases, the J end by 0 bases, with 10 bases between. This CDR3 region has 15 residues. The germline V gene encodes CDR1 SGHDT and CDR2 YYEEEE. The CDR3 loop reads CASSYRQVSNQPQHF. The CDR3 nucleotides read TGTGCCAGCAGCTACCGACAGGTTAGCAATCAGCCCCAGCATTTT.

The J gene is TRBJ1-2, the V gene TRBV6-5, with a possible D match to TRBD1 (5 bases). CDR1 is MNHEY and CDR2 is SVGAGI in the germline V gene. The CDR3 length is 13 residues. The V gene lost 7 bases and the J gene lost 3 bases, with 12 bases spanning the gap. The CDR3: CASKRGDYYGYTF. The CDR3 DNA follows: TGTGCCAGCAAACGGGGGGATTACTATGGCTACACCTTC.

The chain links TRBV5-1 to TRBJ2-4, with a weak D call TRBD1 (6 bases). Trimming shortened V by 4 bases and J by 0 bases, and 11 bases separated the two germline ends. The CDR3 is 15 amino acids. The germline CDR1 and CDR2 sequences are SGHRS and YFSETQ. The CDR3: CASSQDSLAKNIQYF. The CDR3 DNA follows: TGCGCCAGCAGCCAGGACAGCCTAGCCAAAAACATTCAGTACTTC.

Note on this clone: The same CDR3 also results from other DNA sequences found in this sample. The CDR3 here is CASSLGQGAYEQYF. CDR3 coding DNA: TGTGCCAGCAGCCTAGGACAGGGGGCTTACGAGCAGTACTTC. The chain combines TRBV5-4 with TRBJ2-7; 11 nucleotides match TRBD1. The germline V gene has CDR1 SGHNT and CDR2 YYREEE (reference sequence). The CDR3 spans 14 residues. V was clipped by 4 bases and J by 4 bases; unmatched bases: 4.

This clone came up a few times. The V gene is TRBV19, the J gene TRBJ2-7; 10 bases align to TRBD2. Per germline, CDR1 LNHDA and CDR2 SQIVND (reference sequence). V lost 6 bases and J lost 6; bases outside the gene matches: 8. This CDR3 has 14 residues. CDR3 nucleotide sequence: TGTGCCAGTAGCCCACTAGCGGGAAGTGGCGAGCAGTACTTC. Amino acids: CASSPLAGSGEQYF.

The genes are TRBV2 and TRBJ2-3; D is possibly TRBD2 (5 bases). CDR3 length: 12 residues. The V end lost 7 bases, the J end lost 2 bases, and 7 bases lay between the germline ends. Germline assignment: CDR1 SNHLY and CDR2 FYNNEI. The CDR3 loop reads CASMEDTDTQYF. The CDR3 bases are TGTGCCAGCATGGAGGACACAGATACGCAGTATTTT.

This chain's CDR3 is CASSPRSASMEQFF. In nucleotides, the CDR3 is TGTGCCAGCAGCCCCAGGTCAGCATCTATGGAGCAGTTCTTC. V gene TRBV7-2 combines with J gene TRBJ2-1; D gene ambiguous. The V gene's germline CDR1 is SGHTA and CDR2 FQGNSA. The CDR3 totals 14 residues. V was trimmed by 5 bases and J by 10 bases, leaving 18 bases between them.

In its sample, this clone was seen a few times. The rearrangement uses TRBV19 and TRBJ2-5; 14 bases map to TRBD2. This CDR3 is 15 amino acids long. Looked up from germline, CDR1 is LNHDA and CDR2 is SQIVND (reference sequence). V was pared by 5 bases and J by 5 bases, with 4 bases of the junction left unmatched. The CDR3: CASSPGLAGAETQYF. The DNA for the CDR3 is TGTGCCAGTAGTCCGGGACTAGCGGGGGCGGAGACCCAGTACTTC.

The rearrangement uses TRBV5-1 and TRBJ2-6, with a weak D call TRBD1 (6 bases). Trimming removed 3 bases at V and 3 bases at J, with 19 bases between. The CDR3 sequence is 18 residues long. CDR1 is SGHRS and CDR2 is YFSETQ in the germline V gene. The CDR3 protein is CASSSTTRGRSGANVLTF. CDR3 bases: TGCGCCAGCAGCTCGACTACCAGGGGTCGAAGTGGGGCCAACGTCCTGACTTTC.

This clone was detected only a few times. The rearrangement joins TRBV5-1 to TRBJ1-6, with 9 bases identical to TRBD1. The CDR3 loop spans 16 amino acids. J was trimmed by 9 bases and V by 0 bases; bases with no gene match: 7. Germline CDR1 SGHRS, CDR2 YFSETQ. Here the CDR3 DNA reads TGCGCCAGCAGCTTGGCCGGACAGGGGATCCGTTCACCCCTCCACTTT. Amino acids: CASSLAGQGIRSPLHF. Supplemented by reference TRBV5-1 and TRBJ1-6, the full variable domain reads KAGVTQTPRYLIKTRGQQVTLSCSPISGHRSVSWYQQTPGQGLQFLFEYFSETQRNKGNFPGRFSGRQFSNSRSEMNVSTLELGDSALYLCASSLAGQGIRSPLHFGNGTRLTVT.

This clone turned up a few times. V and J are TRBV10-3 and TRBJ1-1; D might be TRBD1 (6 bases). Trimming cost V 6 bases and J 1 base, with 18 bases left between them. The V gene's germline CDR1 is ENHRY and CDR2 SYGVKD. The CDR3 totals 16 residues. The CDR3 nucleotides read TGTGCCATCAGCCCCGGTCCCGGGACAAAGAACACTGAAGCTTTCTTT. This sequence encodes CAISPGPGTKNTEAFF.